This TCR beta chain originates from a study of cytomegalovirus exposure and HLA in healthy donors. General study points: In a later analysis, most CMV-associated TCR beta chains appeared HLA-restricted. Some highly shared sequence variants likely arose as a pipeline artifact.

This clone was seen once. Its antigen is not known. The CDR3 spans 13 residues. From germline, CDR1 is SGHRS and CDR2 YFSETQ. V was clipped by 4 bases and J by 6 bases; unmatched bases: 5. The PCR made use of 60 Vbeta and 13 Jbeta primers. Sequenced by immunoSEQ multiplex PCR; TCRdb stores in-frame clones only, minus some. The sample lists roughly 160,000 clones, roughly four fifths occurring once. The specimen was PBMCs. This chain links TRBV5-1 with TRBJ1-1; TRBD1 aligns across 8 bases. The TCR was taken from a male donor in good health and CMV-seropositive. The DNA of the CDR3 is TGCGCCAGCAGCGGGGACAGGTACCCTGAAGCTTTCTTT. Amino acids: CASSGDRYPEAFF.